The next 3 T cell receptor beta chains were all read from a single sample in a study of spatial heterogeneity in lung cancer (dated by TCRdb to the late 2010s). Overall study results and their limits: The tumor nonsynonymous mutation count correlated with the number of expanded intratumoral alpha and beta TCRs.

These receptors lack a known antigen. Explained via the paper, the time point label denotes: sample taken at primary tumor resection. The protocol used for the library was 5' RACE. The sample was run on a NextSeq 500. Clones were called with MiXCR by TCRdb after fastp trimmed the public reads at Q25, and only in-frame beta chains were retained. Rows with one shared CDR3 protein collapse into an entry with the most common genes and DNA. This sample holds approximately 9,500 distinct CDR3 sequences; under 8.5% were observed only once. The ten largest make up about 18% of the sample. Specimen: lung tumor tissue, collected at surgery. The receptors stem from a male donor with early-stage non-small cell lung cancer.

This chain links TRBV3-1 with TRBJ2-3, with 10 bases matching TRBD1. V was pared by 6 bases and J by 4 bases, with 4 bases of the junction left unmatched. The CDR3 totals 14 residues. Per the germline V gene, CDR1 is LGHDT and CDR2 is YNNKEL (reference sequence). The CDR3 coding sequence is TGTGCCAGCAGATTGACAGGGGGCGCAGATACGCAGTATTTT. It translates to CASRLTGGADTQYF.

This clonotype was seen repeatedly, ten times or more. This chain joins TRBV10-1 and TRBJ2-7, with 9 positions matching TRBD2. The CDR3 extends over 19 amino acids. Germline V gives CDR1 WNHNN, CDR2 SYGVQD (reference sequence). Trimming removed 0 bases from V and 2 bases from J; junction bases left unmatched: 14. The CDR3 DNA reads as TGCGCCAGCAGTGAGTCGAGTCTAGCGGGGAGCTCGGGCGCCTACGAGCAGTACTTC. Translating gives CASSESSLAGSSGAYEQYF.

The gene calls are TRBV7-3 and TRBJ2-2; no reliable D call. This CDR3 contains 18 residues. The germline CDR1 and CDR2 sequences are SGHTA and FQGTGA. Trimming cost V 5 bases and J 4 bases, with 23 bases left between them. The CDR3 loop is CASSLEGFSRGSTGELFF. For the CDR3, the DNA is TGTGCCAGCAGCCTCGAAGGGTTTAGTAGAGGCTCCACCGGGGAGCTGTTTTTT.